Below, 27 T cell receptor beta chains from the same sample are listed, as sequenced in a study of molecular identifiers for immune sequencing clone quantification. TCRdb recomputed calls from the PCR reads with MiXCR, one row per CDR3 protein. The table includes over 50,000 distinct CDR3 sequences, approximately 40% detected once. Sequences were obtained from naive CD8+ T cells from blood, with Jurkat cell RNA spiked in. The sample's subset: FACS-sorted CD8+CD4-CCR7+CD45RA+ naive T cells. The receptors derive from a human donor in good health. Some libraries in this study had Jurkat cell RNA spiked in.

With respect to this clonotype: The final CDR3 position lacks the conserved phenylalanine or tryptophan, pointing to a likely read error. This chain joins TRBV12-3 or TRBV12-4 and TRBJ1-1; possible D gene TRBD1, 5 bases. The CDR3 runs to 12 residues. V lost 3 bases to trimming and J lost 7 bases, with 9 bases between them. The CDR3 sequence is CASSFPTDEAFL. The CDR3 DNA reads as TGTGCCAGCAGTTTTCCGACAGATGAAGCTTTCTTG.

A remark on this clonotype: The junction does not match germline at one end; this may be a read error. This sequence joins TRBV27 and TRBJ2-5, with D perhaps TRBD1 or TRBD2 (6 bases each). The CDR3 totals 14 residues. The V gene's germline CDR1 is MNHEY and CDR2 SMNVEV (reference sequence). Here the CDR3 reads CASSLSRGGETQDF. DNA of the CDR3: TGTGCCAGCAGTTTATCCAGGGGAGGAGAGACCCAGGACTTC.

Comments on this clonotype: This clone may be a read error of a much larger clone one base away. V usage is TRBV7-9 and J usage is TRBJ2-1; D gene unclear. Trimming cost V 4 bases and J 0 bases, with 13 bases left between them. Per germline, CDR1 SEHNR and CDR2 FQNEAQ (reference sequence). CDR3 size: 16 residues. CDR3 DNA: TGTGCCAGCAGCTCAATAGAGGCTAACTCCTACAATGAGCAGTTCTTC. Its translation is CASSSIEANSYNEQFF.

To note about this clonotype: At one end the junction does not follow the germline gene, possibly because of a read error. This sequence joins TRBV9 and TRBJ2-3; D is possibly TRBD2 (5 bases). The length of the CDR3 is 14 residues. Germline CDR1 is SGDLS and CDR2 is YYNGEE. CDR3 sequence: CASSVETTTVTQVF. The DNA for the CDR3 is TGTGCCAGCAGCGTAGAGACTACCACAGTTACGCAGGTTTTT.

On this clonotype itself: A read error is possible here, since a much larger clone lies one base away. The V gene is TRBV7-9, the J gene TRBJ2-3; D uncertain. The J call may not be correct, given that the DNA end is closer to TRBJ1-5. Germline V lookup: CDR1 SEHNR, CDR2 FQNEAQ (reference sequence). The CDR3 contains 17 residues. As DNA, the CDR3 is TGTGCCAGCAGCTCTACGCGACTAGCGGGAGTAGCAGATACGCAGCATTTT. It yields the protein CASSSTRLAGVADTQHF.

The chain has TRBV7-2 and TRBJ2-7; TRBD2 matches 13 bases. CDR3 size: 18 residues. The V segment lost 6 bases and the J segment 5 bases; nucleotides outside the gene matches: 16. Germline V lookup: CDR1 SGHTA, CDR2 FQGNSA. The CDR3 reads CASRLAGGPSPSSNEQYF. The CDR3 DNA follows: TGTGCCAGCAGACTAGCGGGAGGGCCCTCCCCAAGTTCCAACGAGCAGTACTTC.

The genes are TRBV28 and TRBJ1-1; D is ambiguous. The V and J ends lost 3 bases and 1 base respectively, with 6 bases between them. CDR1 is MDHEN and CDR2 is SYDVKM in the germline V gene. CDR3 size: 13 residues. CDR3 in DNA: TGTGCCAGCAGTTTCTGGAGGAACACTGAAGCTTTCTTT. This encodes CASSFWRNTEAFF. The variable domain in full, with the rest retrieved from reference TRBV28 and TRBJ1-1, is DVKVTQSSRYLVKRTGEKVFLECVQDMDHENMFWYRQDPGLGLRLIYFSYDVKMKEKGDIPEGYSVSREKKERFSLILESASTNQTSMYLCASSFWRNTEAFFGQGTRLTVV.

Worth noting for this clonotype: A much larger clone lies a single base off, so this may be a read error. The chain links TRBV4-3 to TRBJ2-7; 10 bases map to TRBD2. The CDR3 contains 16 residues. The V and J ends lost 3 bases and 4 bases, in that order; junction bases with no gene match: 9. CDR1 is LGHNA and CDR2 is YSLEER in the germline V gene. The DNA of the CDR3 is TGCGCCAGCAGCCACGCCGAGCGGGAGGGCCGGTACGAGCAGTACTTC. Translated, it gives CASSHAEREGRYEQYF.

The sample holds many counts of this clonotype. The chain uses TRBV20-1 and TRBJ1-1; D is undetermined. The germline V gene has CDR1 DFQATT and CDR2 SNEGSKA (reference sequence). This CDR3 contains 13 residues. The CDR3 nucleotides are TGCAGCGTGCCCCAACAAAGCTGGACTGAAGCTTTCTTT. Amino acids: CSVPQQSWTEAFF.

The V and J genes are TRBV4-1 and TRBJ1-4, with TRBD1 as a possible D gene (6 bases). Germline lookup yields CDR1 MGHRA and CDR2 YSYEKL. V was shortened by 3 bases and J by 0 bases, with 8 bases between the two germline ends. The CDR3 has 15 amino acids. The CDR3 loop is CASSQPGATNEKLFF. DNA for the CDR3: TGCGCCAGCAGCCAGCCAGGGGCAACTAATGAAAAACTGTTTTTT.

The CDR3 coding sequence is TGTGCCGCTGGGGGAGGCCCTCGGAGCCGGTACTTC. Translation gives CAAGGGPRSRYF. The rearrangement links TRBV25-1 to TRBJ2-5; D may be TRBD2 (6 bases). The CDR3 is 12 amino acids. V dropped 11 bases and J dropped 13 bases, with 23 bases sitting between them. Germline V gene data show CDR1 as MGHDK and CDR2 as SYGVNS.

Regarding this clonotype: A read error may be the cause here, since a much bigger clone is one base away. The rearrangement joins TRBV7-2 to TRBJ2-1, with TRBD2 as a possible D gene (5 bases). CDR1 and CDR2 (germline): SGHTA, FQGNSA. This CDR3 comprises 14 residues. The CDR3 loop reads CASSLGGDYKEQFF. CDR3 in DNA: TGTGCCAGCAGCTTAGGCGGAGACTACAAAGAGCAGTTCTTC.

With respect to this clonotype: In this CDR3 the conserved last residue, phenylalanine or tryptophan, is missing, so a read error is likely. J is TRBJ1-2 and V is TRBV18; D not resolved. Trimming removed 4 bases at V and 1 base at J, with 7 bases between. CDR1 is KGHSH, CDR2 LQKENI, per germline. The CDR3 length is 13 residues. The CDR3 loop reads CASSLTSNYGYTI. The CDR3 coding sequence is TGTGCCAGCTCACTTACAAGTAACTATGGCTACACCATC.

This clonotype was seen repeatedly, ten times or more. This CDR3 reads CASSPTGVPNQPQHF. CDR3 in DNA: TGTGCCAGCAGCCCAACAGGGGTACCAAATCAGCCCCAGCATTTT. This chain connects TRBV9 to TRBJ1-5; TRBD1 aligns across 7 bases. CDR3 length: 15 amino acids. From germline, CDR1 is SGDLS and CDR2 YYNGEE. V shed 4 bases and J 4 bases; nucleotides not matched to a gene: 8.

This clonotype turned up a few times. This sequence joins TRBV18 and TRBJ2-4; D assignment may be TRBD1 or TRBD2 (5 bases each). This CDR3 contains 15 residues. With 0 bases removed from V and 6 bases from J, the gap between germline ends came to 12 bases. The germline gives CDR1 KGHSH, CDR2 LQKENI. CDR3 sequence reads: CASSPPGEFPNIQYF. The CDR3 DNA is TGTGCCAGCTCACCACCGGGGGAGTTTCCAAACATTCAGTACTTC.

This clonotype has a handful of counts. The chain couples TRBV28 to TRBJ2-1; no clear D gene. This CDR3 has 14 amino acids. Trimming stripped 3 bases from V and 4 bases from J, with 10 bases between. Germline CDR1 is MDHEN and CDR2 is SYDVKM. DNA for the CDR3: TGTGCCAGCAGTTTGTTCCCAGAGTACAATGAGCAGTTCTTC. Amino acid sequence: CASSLFPEYNEQFF.

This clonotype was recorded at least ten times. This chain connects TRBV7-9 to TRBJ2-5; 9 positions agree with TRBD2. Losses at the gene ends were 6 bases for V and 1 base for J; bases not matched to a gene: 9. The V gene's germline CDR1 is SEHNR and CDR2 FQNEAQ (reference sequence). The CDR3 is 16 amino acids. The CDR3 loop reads CASSDPRLAVQETQYF. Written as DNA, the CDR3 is TGTGCCAGCAGTGATCCCCGACTAGCGGTCCAAGAGACCCAGTACTTC.

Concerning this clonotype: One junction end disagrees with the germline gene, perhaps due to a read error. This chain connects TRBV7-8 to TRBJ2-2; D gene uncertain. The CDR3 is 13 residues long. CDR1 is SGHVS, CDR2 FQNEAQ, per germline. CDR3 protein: CAGSIQNTGELFF. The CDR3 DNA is TGTGCCGGCAGCATACAAAACACCGGGGAGCTGTTTTTT.

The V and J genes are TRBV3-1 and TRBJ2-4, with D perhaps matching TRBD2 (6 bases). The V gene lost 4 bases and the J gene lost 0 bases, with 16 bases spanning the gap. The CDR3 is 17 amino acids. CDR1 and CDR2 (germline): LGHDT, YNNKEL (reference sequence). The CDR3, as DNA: TGTGCCAGCAGCCTACTAGCAGGGCGCCTAGCCAAAAACATTCAGTACTTC. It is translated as CASSLLAGRLAKNIQYF.

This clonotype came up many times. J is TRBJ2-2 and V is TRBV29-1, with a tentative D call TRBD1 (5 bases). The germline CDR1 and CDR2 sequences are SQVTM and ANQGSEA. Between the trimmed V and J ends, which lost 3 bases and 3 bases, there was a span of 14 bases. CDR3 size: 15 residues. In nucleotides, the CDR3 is TGCAGCGTTGAGGTGACAGAAGGTTACACCGGGGAGCTGTTTTTT. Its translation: CSVEVTEGYTGELFF.

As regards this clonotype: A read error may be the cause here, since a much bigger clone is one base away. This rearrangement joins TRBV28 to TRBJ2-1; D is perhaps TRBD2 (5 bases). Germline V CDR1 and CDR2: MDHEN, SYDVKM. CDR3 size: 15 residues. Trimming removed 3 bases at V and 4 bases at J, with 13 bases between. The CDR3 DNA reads TGTGCCAGCAGTTTTAGCGAGGCTAATTACAATGAGCAGTTCTTC. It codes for CASSFSEANYNEQFF. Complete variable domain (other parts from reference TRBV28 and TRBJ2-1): DVKVTQSSRYLVKRTGEKVFLECVQDMDHENMFWYRQDPGLGLRLIYFSYDVKMKEKGDIPEGYSVSREKKERFSLILESASTNQTSMYLCASSFSEANYNEQFFGPGTRLTVL.

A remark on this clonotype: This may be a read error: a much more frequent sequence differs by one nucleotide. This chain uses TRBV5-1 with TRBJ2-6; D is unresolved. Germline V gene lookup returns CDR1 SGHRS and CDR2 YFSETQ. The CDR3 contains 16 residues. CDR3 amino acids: CTSSHSRSSGANVLTF. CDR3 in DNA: TGCACCAGCAGCCATTCCCGGAGCTCTGGGGCCAACGTCCTGACTTTC.

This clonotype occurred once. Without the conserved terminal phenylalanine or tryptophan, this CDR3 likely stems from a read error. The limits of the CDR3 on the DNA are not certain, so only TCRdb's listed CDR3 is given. CDR3 protein: CASSLEGHTGEQCY. The rearrangement uses TRBV13 and TRBJ2-7; no check of the table's D call, TRBD1, against the DNA was made. The V gene's germline CDR1 is PRHDT and CDR2 FYEKMQ (reference sequence). The CDR3 spans 14 amino acids, including both terminal residues.

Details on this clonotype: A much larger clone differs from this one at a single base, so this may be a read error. The CDR3 protein is CASSMAGTLNTEAFF. The CDR3 DNA is TGTGCCAGCAGCATGGCCGGGACACTGAACACTGAAGCTTTCTTT. The chain joins TRBV7-8 to TRBJ1-1; a possible D gene is TRBD1 (6 bases). The germline V gene encodes CDR1 SGHVS and CDR2 FQNEAQ. This CDR3 comprises 15 residues. V was shortened by 5 bases and J by 0 bases, with 13 bases between the two germline ends.

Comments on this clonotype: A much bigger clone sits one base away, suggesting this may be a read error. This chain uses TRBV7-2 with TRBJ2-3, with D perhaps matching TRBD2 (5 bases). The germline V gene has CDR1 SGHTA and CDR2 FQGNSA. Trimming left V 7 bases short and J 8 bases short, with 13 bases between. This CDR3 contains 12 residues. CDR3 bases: TGTGCCAGCAACGACTACGCAGGTACGCAGTATTTT. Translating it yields CASNDYAGTQYF.

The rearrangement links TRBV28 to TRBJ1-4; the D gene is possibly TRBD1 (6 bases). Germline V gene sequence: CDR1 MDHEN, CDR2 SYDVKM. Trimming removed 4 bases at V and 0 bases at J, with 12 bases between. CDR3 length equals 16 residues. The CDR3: CASSSDSLATNEKLFF. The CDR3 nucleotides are TGTGCCAGCAGTTCGGACAGTTTAGCAACTAATGAAAAACTGTTTTTT.

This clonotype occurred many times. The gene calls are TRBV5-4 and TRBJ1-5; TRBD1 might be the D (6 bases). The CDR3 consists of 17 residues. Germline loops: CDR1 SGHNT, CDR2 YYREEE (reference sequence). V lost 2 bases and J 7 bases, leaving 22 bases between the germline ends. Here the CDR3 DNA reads TGTGCCAGCAGCTTTACTCCATACAGGGATTCTGGACAGCCCCAGCATTTT. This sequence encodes CASSFTPYRDSGQPQHF.